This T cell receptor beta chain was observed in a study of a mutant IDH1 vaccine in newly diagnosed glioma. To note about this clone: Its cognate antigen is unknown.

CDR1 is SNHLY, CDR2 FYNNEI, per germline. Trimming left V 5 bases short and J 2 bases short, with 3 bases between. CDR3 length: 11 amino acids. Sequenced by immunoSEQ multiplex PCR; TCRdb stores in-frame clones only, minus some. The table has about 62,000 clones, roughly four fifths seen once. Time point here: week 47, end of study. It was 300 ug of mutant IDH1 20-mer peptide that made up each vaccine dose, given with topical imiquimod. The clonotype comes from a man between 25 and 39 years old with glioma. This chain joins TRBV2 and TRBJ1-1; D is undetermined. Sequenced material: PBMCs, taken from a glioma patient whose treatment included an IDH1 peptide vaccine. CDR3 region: CASSINTEAFF. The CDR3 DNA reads TGTGCCAGCAGTATTAACACTGAAGCTTTCTTT. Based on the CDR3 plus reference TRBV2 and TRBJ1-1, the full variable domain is EPEVTQTPSHQVTQMGQEVILRCVPISNHLYFYWYRQILGQKVEFLVSFYNNEISEKSEIFDDQFSVERPDGSNFTLKIRSTKLEDSAMYFCASSINTEAFFGQGTRLTVV.